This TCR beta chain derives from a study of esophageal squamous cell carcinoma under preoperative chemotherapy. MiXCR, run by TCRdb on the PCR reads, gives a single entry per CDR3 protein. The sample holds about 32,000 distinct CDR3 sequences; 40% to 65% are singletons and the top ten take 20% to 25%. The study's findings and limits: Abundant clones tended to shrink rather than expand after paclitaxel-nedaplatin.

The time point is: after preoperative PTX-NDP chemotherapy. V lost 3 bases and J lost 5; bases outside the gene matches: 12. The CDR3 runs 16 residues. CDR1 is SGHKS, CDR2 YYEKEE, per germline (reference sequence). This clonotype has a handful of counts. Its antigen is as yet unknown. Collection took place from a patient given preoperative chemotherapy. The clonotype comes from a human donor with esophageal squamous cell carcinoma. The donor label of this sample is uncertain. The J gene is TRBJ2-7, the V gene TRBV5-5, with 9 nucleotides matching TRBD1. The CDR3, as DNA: TGTGCCAGCAGCTCATTCACCGGGACAGGGATCCACGAGCAGTACTTC. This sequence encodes CASSSFTGTGIHEQYF.